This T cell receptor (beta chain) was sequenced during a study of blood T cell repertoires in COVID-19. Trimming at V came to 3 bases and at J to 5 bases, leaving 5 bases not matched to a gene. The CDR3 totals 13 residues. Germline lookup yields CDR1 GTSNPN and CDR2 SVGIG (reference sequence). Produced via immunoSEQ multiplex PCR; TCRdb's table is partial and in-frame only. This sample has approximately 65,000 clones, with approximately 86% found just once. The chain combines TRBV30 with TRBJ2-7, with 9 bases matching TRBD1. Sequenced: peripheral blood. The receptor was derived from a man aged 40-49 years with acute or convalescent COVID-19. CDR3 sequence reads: CAWSPGQGDEQYF. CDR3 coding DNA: TGTGCCTGGAGCCCGGGACAGGGAGACGAGCAGTACTTC.